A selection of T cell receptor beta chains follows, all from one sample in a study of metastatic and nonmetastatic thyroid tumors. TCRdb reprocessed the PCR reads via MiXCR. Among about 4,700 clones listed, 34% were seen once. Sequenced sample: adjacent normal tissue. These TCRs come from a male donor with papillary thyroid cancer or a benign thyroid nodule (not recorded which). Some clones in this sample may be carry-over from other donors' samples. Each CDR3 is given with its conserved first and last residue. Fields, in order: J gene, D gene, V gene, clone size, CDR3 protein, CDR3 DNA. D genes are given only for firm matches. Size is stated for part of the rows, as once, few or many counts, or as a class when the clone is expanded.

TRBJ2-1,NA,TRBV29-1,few,CSVSRGWPNEQFF,TGCAGCGTGTCGCGGGGATGGCCCAATGAGCAGTTCTTC
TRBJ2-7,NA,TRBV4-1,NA,CASSQEPGGSYEQYF,TGCGCCAGCAGCCAAGAGCCCGGGGGCTCCTACGAGCAGTACTTC
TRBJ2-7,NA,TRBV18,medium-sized,CASSPSGTYTYEQYF,TGTGCCAGCTCACCCTCCGGGACGTACACCTACGAGCAGTACTTC
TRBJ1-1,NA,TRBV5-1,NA,CASSSSTVRLNTEAFF,TGCGCCAGCAGCTCCTCGACAGTGAGGTTGAACACTGAAGCTTTCTTT
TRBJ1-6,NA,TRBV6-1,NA,CASSLLGSYNSPLHF,TGTGCCAGCTCCCTGTTAGGCTCCTATAATTCACCCCTCCACTTT
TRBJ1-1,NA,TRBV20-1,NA,CSARFQGLFMGITEAFF,TGCAGTGCTAGATTCCAAGGTCTCTTTATGGGGATCACTGAAGCTTTCTTT
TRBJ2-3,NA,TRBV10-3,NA,CAIGGRVVADTQYF,TGTGCCATAGGAGGCCGGGTAGTTGCAGATACGCAGTATTTT
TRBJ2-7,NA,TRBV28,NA,CASIGMWTCFYDQYF,TGTGCCAGCATTGGTATGTGGACGTGCTTTTACGATCAGTACTTC
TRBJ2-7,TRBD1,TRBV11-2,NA,CASSTRQGHEQYF,TGTGCCAGCAGCACCAGACAGGGCCACGAGCAGTACTTC
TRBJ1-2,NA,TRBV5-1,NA,CASSLRGDGYGYTF,TGCGCCAGCAGCTTGAGAGGGGATGGCTATGGCTACACCTTC
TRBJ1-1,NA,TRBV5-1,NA,CASSLQGERTEAFF,TGCGCCAGCAGTCTACAGGGAGAGAGGACTGAAGCTTTCTTT
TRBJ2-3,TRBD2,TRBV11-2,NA,CASSLGAGGPGDTQYF,TGTGCCAGCAGCTTAGGGGCGGGAGGGCCAGGAGATACGCAGTATTTT
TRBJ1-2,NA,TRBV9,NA,CASSVSGGGGYTF,TGTGCCAGCAGCGTCTCGGGTGGAGGGGGCTACACCTTC
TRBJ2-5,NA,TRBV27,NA,CASSLGTLEGGRRSRENQYF,TGTGCCAGCAGTTTGGGAACCCTGGAGGGAGGCCGACGAAGTAGAGAGAACCAGTACTTC
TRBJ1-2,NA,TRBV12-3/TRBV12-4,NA,CASSPVWVPDSPYYGYTF,TGTGCCAGCAGTCCCGTTTGGGTCCCGGACAGTCCTTACTATGGCTACACCTTC
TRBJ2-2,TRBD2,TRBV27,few,CASSSIGTSGFEDTGELFF,TGTGCCAGCAGTTCTATTGGGACTAGCGGATTCGAGGACACCGGGGAGCTGTTTTTT
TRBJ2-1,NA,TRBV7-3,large,CASSLVGKNYNEQFF,TGTGCCAGCAGCTTAGTGGGGAAAAACTACAATGAGCAGTTCTTC
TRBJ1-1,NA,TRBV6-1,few,CASSRVRGWGTEAFF,TGTGCCAGCAGCCGGGTCAGGGGCTGGGGCACTGAAGCTTTCTTT
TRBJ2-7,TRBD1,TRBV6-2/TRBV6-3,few,CASSYSRDSPHEQYF,TGTGCCAGCAGTTACTCCCGGGACAGTCCCCACGAGCAGTACTTC
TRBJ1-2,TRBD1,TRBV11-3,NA,CASSPGTGPYGYTF,TGTGCCAGCAGCCCCGGGACAGGGCCCTATGGCTACACCTTC
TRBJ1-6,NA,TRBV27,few,CASSFGGSPLHF,TGTGCCAGCAGTTTCGGGGGTTCACCCCTCCACTTT
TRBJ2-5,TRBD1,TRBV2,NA,CASRYDRGRWETQYF,TGTGCCAGCAGGTACGACAGGGGGCGCTGGGAGACCCAGTACTTC
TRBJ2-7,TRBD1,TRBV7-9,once,CASSLVTGGQYEQYF,TGTGCCAGCAGCTTAGTCACAGGGGGCCAGTACGAGCAGTACTTC
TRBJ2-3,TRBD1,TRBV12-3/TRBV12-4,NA,CASIQGQLADTQYF,TGTGCCAGCATCCAGGGACAGCTCGCAGATACGCAGTATTTT
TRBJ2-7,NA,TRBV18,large,CASSPPNSYEQYF,TGTGCCAGCTCACCACCGAACAGCTACGAGCAGTACTTC
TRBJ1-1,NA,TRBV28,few,CASTPVWINTEAFF,TGTGCCAGCACCCCCGTATGGATTAACACTGAAGCTTTCTTT
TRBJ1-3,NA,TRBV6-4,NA,CASSEHGSSGNTIYF,TGTGCCAGCAGTGAACACGGGAGCTCTGGAAACACCATATATTTT
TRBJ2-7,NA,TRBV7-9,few,CASSLTGYEQYF,TGTGCCAGCAGCCTAACAGGGTACGAGCAGTACTTC
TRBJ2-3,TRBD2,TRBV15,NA,CATSRDRAGGTYTQYF,TGTGCCACCAGCAGAGATCGAGCGGGAGGCACATATACGCAGTATTTT
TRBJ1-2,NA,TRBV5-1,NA,CASSLEQRFYGYTF,TGCGCCAGCAGCTTGGAACAGAGATTCTATGGCTACACCTTC
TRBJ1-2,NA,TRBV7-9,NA,CASSSQTDYGYTF,TGTGCCAGCAGCTCACAGACAGACTATGGCTACACCTTC
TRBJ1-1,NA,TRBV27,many,CASSLGRGTEAFF,TGTGCCAGCAGTTTAGGCAGGGGAACTGAAGCTTTCTTT
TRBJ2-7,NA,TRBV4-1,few,CASSQQGYEQYF,TGCGCCAGCAGCCAACAGGGGTACGAGCAGTACTTC
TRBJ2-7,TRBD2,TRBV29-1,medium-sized,CSVRTSGRQSEQYF,TGCAGCGTGAGGACTAGCGGGAGGCAAAGCGAGCAGTACTTC
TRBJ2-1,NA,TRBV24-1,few,CATSDSDEQFF,TGTGCCACCAGTGATTCCGATGAGCAGTTCTTC
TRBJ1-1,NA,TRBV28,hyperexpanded,CASTPGRMNTEAFF,TGTGCCAGCACCCCCGGACGGATGAACACTGAAGCTTTCTTT
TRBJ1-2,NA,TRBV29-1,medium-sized,CSVGTDGEANYGYTF,TGCAGCGTTGGAACTGACGGGGAAGCTAACTATGGCTACACCTTC
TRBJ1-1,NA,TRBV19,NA,CASSFAGSIGTEAFF,TGTGCCAGTAGTTTCGCAGGGTCAATCGGGACTGAAGCTTTCTTT
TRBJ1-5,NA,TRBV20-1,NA,CSATDGDGGQPQHF,TGCAGTGCTACAGACGGCGATGGGGGTCAGCCCCAGCATTTT
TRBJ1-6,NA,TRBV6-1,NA,CASSSGSPPHF,TGTGCCAGCAGCTCAGGTTCACCCCCCCACTTT
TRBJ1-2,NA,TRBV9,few,CASSDDYTF,TGTGCCAGCAGCGATGACTACACCTTC
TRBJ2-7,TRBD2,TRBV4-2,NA,CASSQDVQTSGRQSEQYF,TGTGCCAGCAGCCAAGACGTTCAGACTAGCGGGAGGCAAAGCGAGCAGTACTTC